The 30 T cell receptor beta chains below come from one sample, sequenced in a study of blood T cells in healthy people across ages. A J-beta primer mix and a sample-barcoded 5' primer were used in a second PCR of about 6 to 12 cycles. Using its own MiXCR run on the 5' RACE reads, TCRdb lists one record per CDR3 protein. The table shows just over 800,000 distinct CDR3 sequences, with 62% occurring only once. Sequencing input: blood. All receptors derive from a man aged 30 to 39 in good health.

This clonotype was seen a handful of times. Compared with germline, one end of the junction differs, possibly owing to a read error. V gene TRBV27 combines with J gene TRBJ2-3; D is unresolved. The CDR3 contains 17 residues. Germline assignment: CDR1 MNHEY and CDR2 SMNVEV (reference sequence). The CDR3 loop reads CASSLSPLIKSTDTQYF. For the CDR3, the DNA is TGTGCCAGCAGTCTATCGCCCCTAATTAAGAGCACAGATACGCAGTATTTT.

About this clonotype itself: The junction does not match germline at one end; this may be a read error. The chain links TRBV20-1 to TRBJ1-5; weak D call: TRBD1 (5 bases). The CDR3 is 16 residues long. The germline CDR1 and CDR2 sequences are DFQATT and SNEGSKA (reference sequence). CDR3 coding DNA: TGCGGTGCTAGTCTCGGGGGGGGTTCGGGCAATCAGCCCCAGCATTTT. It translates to CGASLGGGSGNQPQHF.

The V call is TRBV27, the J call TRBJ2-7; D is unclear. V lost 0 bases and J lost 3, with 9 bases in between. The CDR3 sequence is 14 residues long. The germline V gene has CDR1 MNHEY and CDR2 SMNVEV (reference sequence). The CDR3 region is CASSLSVDYYEQYF. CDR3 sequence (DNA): TGTGCCAGCAGTTTATCGGTGGATTACTACGAGCAGTACTTC.

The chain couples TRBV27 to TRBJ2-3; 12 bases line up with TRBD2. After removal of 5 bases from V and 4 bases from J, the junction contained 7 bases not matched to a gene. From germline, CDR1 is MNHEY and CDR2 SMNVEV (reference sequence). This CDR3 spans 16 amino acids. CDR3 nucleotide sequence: TGTGCCAGCAGTAAAACTAGCGGGGGGTGCTCAGATACGCAGTATTTT. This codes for CASSKTSGGCSDTQYF.

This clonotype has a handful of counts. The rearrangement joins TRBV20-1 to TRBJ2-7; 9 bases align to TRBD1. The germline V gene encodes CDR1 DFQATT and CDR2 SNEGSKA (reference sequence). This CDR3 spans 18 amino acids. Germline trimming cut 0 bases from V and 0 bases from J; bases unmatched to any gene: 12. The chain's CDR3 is CSARDSGQGMRSSYEQYF. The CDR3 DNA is TGCAGTGCTAGAGACTCCGGACAGGGGATGCGTAGCTCCTACGAGCAGTACTTC.

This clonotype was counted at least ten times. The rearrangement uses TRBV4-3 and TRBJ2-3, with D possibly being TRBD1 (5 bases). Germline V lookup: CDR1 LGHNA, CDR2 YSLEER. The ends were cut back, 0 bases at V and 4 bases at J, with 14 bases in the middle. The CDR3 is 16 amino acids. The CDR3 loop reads CASSQDRIGAADTQYF. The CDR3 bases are TGCGCCAGCAGCCAAGATAGGATAGGGGCTGCAGATACGCAGTATTTT.

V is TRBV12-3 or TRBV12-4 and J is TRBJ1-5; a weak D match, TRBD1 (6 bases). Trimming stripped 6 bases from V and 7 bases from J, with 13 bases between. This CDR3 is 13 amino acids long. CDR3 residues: CASRPGEDQPQHF. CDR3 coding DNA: TGTGCCAGCAGGCCAGGGGAGGACCAGCCCCAGCATTTT.

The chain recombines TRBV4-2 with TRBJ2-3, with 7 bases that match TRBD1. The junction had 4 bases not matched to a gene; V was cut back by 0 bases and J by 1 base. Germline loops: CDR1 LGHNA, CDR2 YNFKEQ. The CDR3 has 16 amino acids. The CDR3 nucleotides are TGTGCCAGCAGCCAAGATCTGCAGGGGGGCACAGATACGCAGTATTTT. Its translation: CASSQDLQGGTDTQYF.

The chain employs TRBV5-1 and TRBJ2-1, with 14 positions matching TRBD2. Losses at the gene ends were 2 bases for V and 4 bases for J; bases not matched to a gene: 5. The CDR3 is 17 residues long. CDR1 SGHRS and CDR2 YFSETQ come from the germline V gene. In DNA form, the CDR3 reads TGCGCCAGCAGCTTCATGGGACTAGCGGGGGTTTACAATGAGCAGTTCTTC. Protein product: CASSFMGLAGVYNEQFF. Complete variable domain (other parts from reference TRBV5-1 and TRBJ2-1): KAGVTQTPRYLIKTRGQQVTLSCSPISGHRSVSWYQQTPGQGLQFLFEYFSETQRNKGNFPGRFSGRQFSNSRSEMNVSTLELGDSALYLCASSFMGLAGVYNEQFFGPGTRLTVL.

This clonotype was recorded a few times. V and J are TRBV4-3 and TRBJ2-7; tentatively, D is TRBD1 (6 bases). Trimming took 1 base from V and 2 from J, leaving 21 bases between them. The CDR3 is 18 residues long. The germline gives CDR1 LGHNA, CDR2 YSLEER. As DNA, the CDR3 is TGCGCCAGCAGCCAAGGCCCCGAACAGGGCATCCTTACCTACGAGCAGTACTTC. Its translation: CASSQGPEQGILTYEQYF.

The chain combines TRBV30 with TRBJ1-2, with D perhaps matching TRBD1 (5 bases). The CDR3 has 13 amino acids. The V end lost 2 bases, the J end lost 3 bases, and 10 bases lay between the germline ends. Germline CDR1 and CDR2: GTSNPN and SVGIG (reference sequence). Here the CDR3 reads CAWSPLTDYGYTF. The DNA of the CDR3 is TGTGCCTGGAGTCCCTTGACAGACTATGGCTACACCTTC.

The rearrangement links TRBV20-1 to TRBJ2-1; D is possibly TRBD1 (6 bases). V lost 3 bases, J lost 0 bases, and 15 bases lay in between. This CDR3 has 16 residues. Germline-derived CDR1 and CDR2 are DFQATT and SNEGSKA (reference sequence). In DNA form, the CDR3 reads TGCAGTGCTAGCAGGCTTTCAGGGGACTCCTACAATGAGCAGTTCTTC. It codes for CSASRLSGDSYNEQFF.

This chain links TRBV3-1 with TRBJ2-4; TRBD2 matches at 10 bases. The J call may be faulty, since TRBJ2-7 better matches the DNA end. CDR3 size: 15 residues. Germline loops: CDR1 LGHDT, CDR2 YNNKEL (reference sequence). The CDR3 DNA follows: TGTGCCAGCAGCCCAACTAGCGGGGCCCTAGGCGAGCAGTACTTC. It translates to CASSPTSGALGEQYF.

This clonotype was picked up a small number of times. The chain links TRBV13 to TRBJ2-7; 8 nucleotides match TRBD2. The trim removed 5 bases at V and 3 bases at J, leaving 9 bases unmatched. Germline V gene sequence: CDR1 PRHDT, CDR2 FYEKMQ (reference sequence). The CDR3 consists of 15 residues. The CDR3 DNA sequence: TGTGCCAGCAGCCCCACGGGGGGGTCCCTCTACGAGCAGTACTTC. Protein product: CASSPTGGSLYEQYF.

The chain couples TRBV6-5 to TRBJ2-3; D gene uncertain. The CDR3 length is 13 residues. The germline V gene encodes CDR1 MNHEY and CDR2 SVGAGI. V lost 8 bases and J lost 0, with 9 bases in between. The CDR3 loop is CASSVDSTDTQYF. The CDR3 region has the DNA TGTGCCAGCTCAGTGGATAGCACAGATACGCAGTATTTT.

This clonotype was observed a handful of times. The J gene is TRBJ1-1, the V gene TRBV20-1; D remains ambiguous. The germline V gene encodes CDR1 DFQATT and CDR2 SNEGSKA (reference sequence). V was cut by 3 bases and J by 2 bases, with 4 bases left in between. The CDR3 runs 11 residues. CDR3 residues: CSARDNTEAFF. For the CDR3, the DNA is TGCAGTGCTAGGGATAACACTGAAGCTTTCTTT.

The DNA for the CDR3 is TGTGCCAGCAGCCAAGGTAGCTCTCAGCAGTACTTC. Its translation is CASSQGSSQQYF. The chain has TRBV3-1 and TRBJ2-7; D uncertain. Trimming stripped 1 base from V and 8 bases from J, with 9 bases between. Germline CDR1 LGHDT, CDR2 YNNKEL (reference sequence). This CDR3 region has 12 residues.

The CDR3 loop is CSAGGPEGGYTF. The DNA of the CDR3 is TGCAGTGCTGGTGGGCCGGAGGGGGGCTACACCTTC. The chain links TRBV20-1 to TRBJ1-2; tentative D call: TRBD1 (5 bases). V lost 5 bases and J lost 8, with 15 bases in between. Germline V gives CDR1 DFQATT, CDR2 SNEGSKA (reference sequence). CDR3 length equals 12 residues.

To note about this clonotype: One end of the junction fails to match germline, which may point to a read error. CDR3 region: CTSSLEGQGSYNEQFF. The CDR3 nucleotides read TGCACCAGCAGCTTGGAGGGACAGGGCTCCTACAATGAGCAGTTCTTC. V gene TRBV5-1 combines with J gene TRBJ2-1; TRBD1 matches 9 bases. The V gene's germline CDR1 is SGHRS and CDR2 YFSETQ. The CDR3 has 16 amino acids.

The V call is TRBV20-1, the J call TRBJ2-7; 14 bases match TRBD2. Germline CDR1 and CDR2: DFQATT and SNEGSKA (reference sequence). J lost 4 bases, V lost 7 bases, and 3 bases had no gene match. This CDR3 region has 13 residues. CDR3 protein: CSGTSGGRYEQYF. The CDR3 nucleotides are TGCAGTGGGACTAGCGGGGGGCGGTACGAGCAGTACTTC.

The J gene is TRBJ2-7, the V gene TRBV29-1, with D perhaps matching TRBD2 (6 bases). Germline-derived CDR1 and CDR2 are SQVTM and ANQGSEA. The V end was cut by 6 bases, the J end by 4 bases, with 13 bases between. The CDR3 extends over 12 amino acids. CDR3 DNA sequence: TGCAGCGTCGTCCCGGAGGGGTACGAGCAGTACTTC. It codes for CSVVPEGYEQYF.

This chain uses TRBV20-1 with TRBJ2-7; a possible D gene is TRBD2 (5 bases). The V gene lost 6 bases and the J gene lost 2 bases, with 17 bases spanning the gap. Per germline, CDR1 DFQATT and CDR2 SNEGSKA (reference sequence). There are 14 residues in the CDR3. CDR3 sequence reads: CSASLGRGTYEQYF. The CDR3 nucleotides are TGCAGTGCATCTCTAGGACGAGGGACCTACGAGCAGTACTTC.

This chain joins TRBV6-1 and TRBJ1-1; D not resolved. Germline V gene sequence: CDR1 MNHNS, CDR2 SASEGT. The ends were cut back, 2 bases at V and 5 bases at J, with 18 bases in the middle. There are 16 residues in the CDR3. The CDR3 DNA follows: TGTGCCAGCAGTGAATTGGGTCTGGGCTCGGAAACTGAAGCTTTCTTT. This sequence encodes CASSELGLGSETEAFF.

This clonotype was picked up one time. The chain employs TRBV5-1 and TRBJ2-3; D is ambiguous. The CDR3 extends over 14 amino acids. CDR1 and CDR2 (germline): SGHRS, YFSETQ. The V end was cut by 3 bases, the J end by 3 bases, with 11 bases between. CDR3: CASSSTTGTDTQYF. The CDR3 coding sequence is TGCGCCAGCAGCTCAACGACCGGGACAGATACGCAGTATTTT.

CDR3 sequence: CASTFGGTYEQYF. CDR3 sequence (DNA): TGTGCCAGCACATTCGGGGGAACCTACGAGCAGTACTTC. The rearrangement uses TRBV28 and TRBJ2-7; possible D gene TRBD2, 6 bases. CDR3 length equals 13 residues. Germline CDR1 MDHEN, CDR2 SYDVKM. Between the trimmed V and J ends, which lost 7 bases and 2 bases, there was a span of 12 bases. The full variable domain, its missing parts supplied by reference TRBV28 and TRBJ2-7, is DVKVTQSSRYLVKRTGEKVFLECVQDMDHENMFWYRQDPGLGLRLIYFSYDVKMKEKGDIPEGYSVSREKKERFSLILESASTNQTSMYLCASTFGGTYEQYFGPGTRLTVT.

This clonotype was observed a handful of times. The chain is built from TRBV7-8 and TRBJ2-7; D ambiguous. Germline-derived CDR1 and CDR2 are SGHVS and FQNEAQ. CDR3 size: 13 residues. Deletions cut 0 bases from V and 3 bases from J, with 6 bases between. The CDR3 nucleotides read TGTGCCAGCAGCTTAGCGTGGGGCTACGAGCAGTACTTC. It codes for CASSLAWGYEQYF.

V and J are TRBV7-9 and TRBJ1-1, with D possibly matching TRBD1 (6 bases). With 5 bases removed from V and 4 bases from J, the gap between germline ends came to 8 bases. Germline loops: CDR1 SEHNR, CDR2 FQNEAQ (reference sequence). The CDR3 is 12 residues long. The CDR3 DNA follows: TGTGCCAGCAGCAGGGACACCACTGAAGCTTTCTTT. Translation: CASSRDTTEAFF.

DNA of the CDR3: TGTGCCAGCAGTTGGGGACAGTTCTACGAGCAGTACTTC. This translates into CASSWGQFYEQYF. The genes are TRBV28 and TRBJ2-7, with TRBD1 matching 7 bases. This CDR3 region has 13 residues. Germline CDR1 reads MDHEN; CDR2 reads SYDVKM. Losses at the gene ends were 4 bases for V and 3 bases for J; bases not matched to a gene: 3.

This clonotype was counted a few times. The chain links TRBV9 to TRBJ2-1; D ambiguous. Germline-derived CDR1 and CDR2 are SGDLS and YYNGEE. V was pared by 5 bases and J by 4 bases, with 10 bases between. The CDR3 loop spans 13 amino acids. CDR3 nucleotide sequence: TGTGCCAGCAGTAATACAGTATACAATGAGCAGTTCTTC. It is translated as CASSNTVYNEQFF. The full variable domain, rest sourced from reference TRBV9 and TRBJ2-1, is DSGVTQTPKHLITATGQRVTLRCSPRSGDLSVYWYQQSLDQGLQFLIQYYNGEERAKGNILERFSAQQFPDLHSELNLSSLELGDSALYFCASSNTVYNEQFFGPGTRLTVL.

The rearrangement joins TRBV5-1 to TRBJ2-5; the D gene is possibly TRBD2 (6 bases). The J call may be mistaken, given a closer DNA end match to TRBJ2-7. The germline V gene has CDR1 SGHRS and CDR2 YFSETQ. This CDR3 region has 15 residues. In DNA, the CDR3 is TGCGCCAGCAGCTTGGTAGCGGACTTCGGGTACGAGCAGTACTTC. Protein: CASSLVADFGYEQYF.